This T cell receptor beta chain appears in the sequencing data of a study of blood T cell repertoires in COVID-19. Across the whole study: PBMCs, B-cell-depleted T cells, or T cells were the source of the cDNA or gDNA that made up the material.

The table came from immunoSEQ multiplex PCR; TCRdb's copy has only in-frame clones and leaves some out. The profile shows approximately 230,000 clones, more than 75% of them singletons. All enrollees were about 18 to 100 years old and from about 24 US areas. Cohorts were determined from participant-reported clinical history. The study counted Cohort 3 donors as recovered given two negative PCRs, clearance, or symptom resolution. Trimming removed 7 bases at V and 3 bases at J, with 10 bases between. This CDR3 spans 13 amino acids. Germline CDR1 WSHSY, CDR2 SAAADI. This TCR derives from a man aged 18 to 29 who had recovered from COVID-19. The chain couples TRBV10-2 to TRBJ2-1; no clear D gene. The specimen sequenced was PBMCs or T cells enriched from blood (not recorded which). CDR3: CASTLADYNEQFF. In nucleotides, the CDR3 is TGCGCCAGCACCTTAGCCGACTACAATGAGCAGTTCTTC.